This is a list of T cell receptor beta chains from one sample in a study of cytomegalovirus exposure and HLA in healthy donors. Some clones are missing from TCRdb's copy, which holds only in-frame ones; the method was immunoSEQ multiplex PCR. This sample has 210,000 or so clones, with roughly 85% found just once. Material for sequencing was PBMCs. These receptors originate from a girl aged 2 to 10 in good health and CMV-seronegative. The CDR3 runs from the conserved cysteine through the conserved F or W. A D gene is named only where the DNA matches it firmly.

v_gene,j_gene,d_gene,CDR3aa
TRBV5-4,TRBJ2-2,.,CASSLGTGRTGELFF
TRBV13,TRBJ2-3,.,CASSLRGGHDTQYF
TRBV9,TRBJ2-7,TRBD2,CASSVDSGRTYEQYF
TRBV7-2,TRBJ2-7,.,CASSPPVSDLSWEQYF
TRBV6-5,TRBJ2-3,.,CASSPTGDTQYF
TRBV2,TRBJ1-1,TRBD1,CASNTGTGSTEAFF
TRBV7-7,TRBJ2-7,.,CASSTGTSYEQYF
TRBV12-5,TRBJ2-5,.,CASGLGTSYQETQYF
TRBV27,TRBJ2-1,TRBD2,CASSLRGTSGRASYNEQFF
TRBV6-4,TRBJ2-1,TRBD2,CASKRDTQYNEQFF
TRBV2,TRBJ1-6,.,CASSAVLSYNSPLHF
TRBV4-1,TRBJ2-5,.,CASSQDAGETQYF
TRBV10-1,TRBJ2-7,TRBD1,CASSERTGGNEQYF
TRBV5-6,TRBJ2-1,.,CASSYTYNEQFF
TRBV6-1,TRBJ2-2,TRBD2,CASRIAGAAGELFF
TRBV4-1,TRBJ2-2,TRBD2,CASSQDRSTSGFTGELFF
TRBV12-5,TRBJ2-1,TRBD1,CASAPTGTGASEQFF
TRBV19,TRBJ2-3,TRBD2,CASSIRLAGSTDTQYF
TRBV10-1,TRBJ2-7,TRBD2,CASSKAGGSYEQYF
TRBV2,TRBJ2-7,TRBD1,CASTGQGYNEQYF
TRBV5-1,TRBJ2-3,.,CARKDNPGLTVTYDTQYF
TRBV5-1,TRBJ2-1,.,CASSLADYRRYNEQFF
TRBV5-1,.,.,CASSLDNYEQYF
TRBV7-8,TRBJ1-4,.,CASKRGTNEKLFF
TRBV27,TRBJ1-1,TRBD1,CASSYRGENTEAFF
TRBV6-6,TRBJ1-2,.,CASSYARYHGYTF
TRBV28,TRBJ2-7,TRBD2,CASRGLAVSYEQYF
TRBV11-2,TRBJ2-7,TRBD1,CASSFDRGYEQYF
TRBV6-4,TRBJ2-3,TRBD2,CASSWSGSATDTQYF
TRBV27,TRBJ2-7,TRBD1,CASSSTGGYEQYF
TRBV5-8,TRBJ2-3,TRBD2,CASSLSAGGLTDTQYF
TRBV4-1,TRBJ2-1,.,CASSQAETALSYNEQFF
TRBV7-2,TRBJ2-5,.,CASSLFGLSQETQYF
TRBV6-4,TRBJ1-1,TRBD1,CASSDSRGQGTEAFF
TRBV5-1,TRBJ2-2,TRBD2,CASSTTSFLTGELFF
TRBV15,TRBJ2-7,.,CATSTHRGSGRLYEQYF
TRBV27,TRBJ2-7,TRBD1,CASSLTGGYEQYF
TRBV28,TRBJ2-7,TRBD1,CASRTGQPYEQYF
TRBV6-5,TRBJ1-1,.,CASGGDLNTEAFF
TRBV2,.,TRBD2,CASSEEGDYYEQYF
TRBV19,TRBJ2-7,TRBD2,CASSPGLAGLSSYEQYF
TRBV2,TRBJ2-7,.,CASGREGEQYF
TRBV11-1,TRBJ2-7,.,CASSPDSPVSYEQYF
TRBV5-4,TRBJ1-4,.,CASGARGGEKLFF
TRBV18,TRBJ1-1,.,CASSPARTRGTEAFF
TRBV10-2,TRBJ2-7,TRBD1,CASSSGTGGWEQYF
TRBV9,TRBJ2-7,.,CASSVGGDFSYEQYF
TRBV5-6,TRBJ2-2,.,CASSLALLTGELFF
TRBV19,TRBJ1-4,.,CASSIGWGSNLATNEKLFF
TRBV19,TRBJ1-5,.,CASTLGAGTNRNQPQHF
TRBV5-6,.,.,CASSAYYEQYF
TRBV5-6,TRBJ2-3,.,CASSIGLPTQYF
TRBV5-6,TRBJ1-6,TRBD1,CASSLGGQGMGHGPLHF
TRBV5-6,TRBJ2-1,.,CASSLVRLEQFF
TRBV6-1,TRBJ2-1,TRBD1,CASSGDRDWYNEQFF
TRBV30,TRBJ1-5,TRBD1,CAWSQQGLQPQHF
TRBV5-1,TRBJ2-7,.,CASSSTRYEQYF
TRBV4-1,TRBJ2-7,TRBD2,CASSQDLAAYEQYF
TRBV7-2,TRBJ2-2,.,CASSLVGGHTGELFF